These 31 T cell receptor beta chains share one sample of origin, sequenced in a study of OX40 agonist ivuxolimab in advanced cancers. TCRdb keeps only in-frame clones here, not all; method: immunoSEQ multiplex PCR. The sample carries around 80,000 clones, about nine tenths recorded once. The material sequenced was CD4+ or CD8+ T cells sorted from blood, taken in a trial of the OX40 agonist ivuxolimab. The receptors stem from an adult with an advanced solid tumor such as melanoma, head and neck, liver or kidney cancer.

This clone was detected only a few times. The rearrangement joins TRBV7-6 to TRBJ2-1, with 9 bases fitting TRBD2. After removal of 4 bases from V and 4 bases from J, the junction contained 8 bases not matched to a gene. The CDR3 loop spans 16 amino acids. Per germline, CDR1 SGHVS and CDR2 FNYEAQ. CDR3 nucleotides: TGTGCCAGCAGCTCATACCTAGCGGGGACTTACAATGAGCAGTTCTTC. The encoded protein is CASSSYLAGTYNEQFF.

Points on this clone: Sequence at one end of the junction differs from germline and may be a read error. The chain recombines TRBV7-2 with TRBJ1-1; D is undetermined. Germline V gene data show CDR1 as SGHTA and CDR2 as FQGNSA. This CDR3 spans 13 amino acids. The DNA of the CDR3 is TGTGCCAGCAGCTTAGCGCCGAACACTGAAGTTTTCTTT. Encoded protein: CASSLAPNTEVFF.

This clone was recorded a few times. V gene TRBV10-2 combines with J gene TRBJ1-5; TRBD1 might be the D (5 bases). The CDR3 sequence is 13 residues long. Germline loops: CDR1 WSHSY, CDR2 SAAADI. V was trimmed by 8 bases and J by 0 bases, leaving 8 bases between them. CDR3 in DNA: TGCGCCAGCTGGGACGGTAGCAATCAGCCCCAGCATTTT. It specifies CASWDGSNQPQHF.

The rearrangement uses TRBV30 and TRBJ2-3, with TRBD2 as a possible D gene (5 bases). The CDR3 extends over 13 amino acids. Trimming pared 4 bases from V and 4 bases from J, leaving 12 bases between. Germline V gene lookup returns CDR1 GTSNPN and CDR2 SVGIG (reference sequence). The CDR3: CAWKPGGSDTQYF. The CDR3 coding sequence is TGTGCCTGGAAACCCGGCGGGTCAGATACGCAGTATTTT.

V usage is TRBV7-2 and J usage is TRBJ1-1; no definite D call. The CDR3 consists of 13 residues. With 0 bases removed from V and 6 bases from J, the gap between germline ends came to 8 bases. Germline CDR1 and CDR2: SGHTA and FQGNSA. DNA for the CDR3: TGTGCCAGCAGCTTAGCAAGGATCCCTGAAGCTTTCTTT. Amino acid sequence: CASSLARIPEAFF.

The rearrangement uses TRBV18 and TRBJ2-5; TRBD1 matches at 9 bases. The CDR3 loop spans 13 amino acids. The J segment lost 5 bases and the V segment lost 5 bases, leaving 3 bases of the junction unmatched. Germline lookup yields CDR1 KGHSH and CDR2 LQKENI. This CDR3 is CASSKTGGETQYF. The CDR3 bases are TGTGCCAGCTCAAAGACAGGGGGGGAGACCCAGTACTTC.

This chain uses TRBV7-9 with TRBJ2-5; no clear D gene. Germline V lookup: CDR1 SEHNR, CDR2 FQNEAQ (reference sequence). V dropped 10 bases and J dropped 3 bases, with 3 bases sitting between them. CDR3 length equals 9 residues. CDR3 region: CATEETQYF. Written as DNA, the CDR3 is TGTGCCACCGAAGAGACCCAGTACTTC.

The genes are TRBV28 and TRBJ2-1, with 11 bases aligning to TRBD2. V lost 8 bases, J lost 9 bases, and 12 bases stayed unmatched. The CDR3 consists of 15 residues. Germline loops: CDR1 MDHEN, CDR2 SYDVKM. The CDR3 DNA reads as TGTGCCAGCTTGCGGACTAGCGGGTGGGAGGGTGAGCAGTTCTTC. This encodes CASLRTSGWEGEQFF.

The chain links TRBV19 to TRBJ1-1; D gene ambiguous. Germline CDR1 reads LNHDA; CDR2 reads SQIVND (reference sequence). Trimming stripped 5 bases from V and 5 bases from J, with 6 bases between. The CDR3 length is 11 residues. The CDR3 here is CASSWDTEAFF. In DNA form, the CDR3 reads TGTGCCAGTAGTTGGGATACTGAAGCTTTCTTT.

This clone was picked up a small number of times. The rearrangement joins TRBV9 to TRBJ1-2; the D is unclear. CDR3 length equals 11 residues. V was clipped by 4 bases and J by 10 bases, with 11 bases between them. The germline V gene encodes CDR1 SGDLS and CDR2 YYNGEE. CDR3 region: CASSTSWDYTF. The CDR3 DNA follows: TGTGCCAGCAGCACTTCTTGGGACTACACCTTC. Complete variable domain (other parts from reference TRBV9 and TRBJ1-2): DSGVTQTPKHLITATGQRVTLRCSPRSGDLSVYWYQQSLDQGLQFLIQYYNGEERAKGNILERFSAQQFPDLHSELNLSSLELGDSALYFCASSTSWDYTFGSGTRLTVV.

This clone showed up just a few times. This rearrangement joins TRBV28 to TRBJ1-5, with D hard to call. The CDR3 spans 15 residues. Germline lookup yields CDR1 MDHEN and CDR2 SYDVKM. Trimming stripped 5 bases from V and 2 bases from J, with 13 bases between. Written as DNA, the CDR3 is TGTGCCAGCAGTGGGGAAGGGTACGGCAATCAGCCCCAGCATTTT. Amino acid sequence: CASSGEGYGNQPQHF.

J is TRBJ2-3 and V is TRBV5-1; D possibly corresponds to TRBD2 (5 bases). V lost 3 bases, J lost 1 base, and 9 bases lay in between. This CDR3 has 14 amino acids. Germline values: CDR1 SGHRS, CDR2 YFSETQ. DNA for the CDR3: TGCGCCAGCAGCTGGCGGGTGGGCACAGATACGCAGTATTTT. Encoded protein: CASSWRVGTDTQYF.

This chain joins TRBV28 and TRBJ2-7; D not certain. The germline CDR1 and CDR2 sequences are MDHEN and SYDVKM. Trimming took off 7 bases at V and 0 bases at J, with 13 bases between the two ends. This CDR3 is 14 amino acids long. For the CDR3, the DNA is TGTGCCAGCACTTCCCCGGCAGCCTCCTACGAGCAGTACTTC. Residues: CASTSPAASYEQYF.

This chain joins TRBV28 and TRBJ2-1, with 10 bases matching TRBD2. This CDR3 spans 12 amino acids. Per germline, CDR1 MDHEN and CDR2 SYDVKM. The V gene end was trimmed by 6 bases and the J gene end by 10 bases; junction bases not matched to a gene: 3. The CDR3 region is CASSQLAGEQFF. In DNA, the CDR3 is TGTGCCAGCAGCCAACTAGCGGGGGAGCAGTTCTTC.

The CDR3 DNA is TGTGCCAGCAGGAGACAGGCCGGGGAGCTGTTTTTT. This codes for CASRRQAGELFF. The rearrangement links TRBV28 to TRBJ2-2; a possible D gene is TRBD1 (6 bases). There are 12 residues in the CDR3. V dropped 6 bases and J dropped 6 bases, with 8 bases sitting between them. The germline gives CDR1 MDHEN, CDR2 SYDVKM.

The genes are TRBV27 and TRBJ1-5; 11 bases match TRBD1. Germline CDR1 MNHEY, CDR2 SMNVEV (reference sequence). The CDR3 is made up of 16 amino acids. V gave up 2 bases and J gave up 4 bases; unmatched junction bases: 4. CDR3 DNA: TGTGCCAGCAGTTTAAGAGGGACAGGGGGGAATCAGCCCCAGCATTTT. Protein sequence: CASSLRGTGGNQPQHF.

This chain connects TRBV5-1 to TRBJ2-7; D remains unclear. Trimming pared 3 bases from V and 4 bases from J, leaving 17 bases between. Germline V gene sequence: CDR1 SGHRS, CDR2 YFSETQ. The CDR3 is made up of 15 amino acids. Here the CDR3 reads CASSSQTELGYEQYF. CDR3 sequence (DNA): TGCGCCAGCAGCTCCCAAACCGAGTTAGGTTACGAGCAGTACTTC.

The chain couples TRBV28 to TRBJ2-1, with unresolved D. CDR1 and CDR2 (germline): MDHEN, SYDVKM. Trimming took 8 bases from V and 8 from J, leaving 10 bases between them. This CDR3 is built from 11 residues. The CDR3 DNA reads TGTGCCAGCCTTAGCATCCATGAGCAGTTCTTC. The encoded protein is CASLSIHEQFF.

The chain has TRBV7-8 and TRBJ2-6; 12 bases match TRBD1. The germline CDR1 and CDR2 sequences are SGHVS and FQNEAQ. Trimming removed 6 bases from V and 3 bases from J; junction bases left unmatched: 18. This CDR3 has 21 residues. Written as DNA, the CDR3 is TGTGCCAGCAGTCTAGAGTCATTTCGCGGGACAGGGGGCGGTGGGGCCAACGTCCTGACTTTC. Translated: CASSLESFRGTGGGGANVLTF.

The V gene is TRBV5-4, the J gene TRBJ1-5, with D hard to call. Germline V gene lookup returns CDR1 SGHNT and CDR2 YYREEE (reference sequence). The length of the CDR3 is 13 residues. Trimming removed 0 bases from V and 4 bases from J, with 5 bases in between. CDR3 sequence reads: CASSLDGNQPQHF. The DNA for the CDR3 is TGTGCCAGCAGCTTGGACGGAAATCAGCCCCAGCATTTT.

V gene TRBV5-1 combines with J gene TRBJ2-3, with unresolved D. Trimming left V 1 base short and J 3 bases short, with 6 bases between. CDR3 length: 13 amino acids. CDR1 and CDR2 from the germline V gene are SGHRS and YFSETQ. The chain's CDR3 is CASSLYGTDTQYF. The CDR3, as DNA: TGCGCCAGCAGCTTGTATGGGACAGATACGCAGTATTTT.

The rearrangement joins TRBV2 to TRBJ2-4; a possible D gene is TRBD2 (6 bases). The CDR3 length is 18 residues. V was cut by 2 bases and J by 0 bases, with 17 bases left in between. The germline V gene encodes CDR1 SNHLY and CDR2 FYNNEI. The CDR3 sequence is CASSESNRRDLAKNIQYF. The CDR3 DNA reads TGTGCCAGCAGTGAAAGTAATAGGCGGGATTTAGCCAAAAACATTCAGTACTTC.

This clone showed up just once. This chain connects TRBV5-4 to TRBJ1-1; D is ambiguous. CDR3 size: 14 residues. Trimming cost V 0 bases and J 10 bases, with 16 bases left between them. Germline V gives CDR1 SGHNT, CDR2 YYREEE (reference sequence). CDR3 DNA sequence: TGTGCCAGCAGCTTGGGAAGCTTCGTGGGTACAGCTTTCTTT. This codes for CASSLGSFVGTAFF. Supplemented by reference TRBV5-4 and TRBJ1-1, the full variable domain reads ETGVTQSPTHLIKTRGQQVTLRCSSQSGHNTVSWYQQALGQGPQFIFQYYREEENGRGNFPPRFSGLQFPNYSSELNVNALELDDSALYLCASSLGSFVGTAFFGQGTRLTVV.

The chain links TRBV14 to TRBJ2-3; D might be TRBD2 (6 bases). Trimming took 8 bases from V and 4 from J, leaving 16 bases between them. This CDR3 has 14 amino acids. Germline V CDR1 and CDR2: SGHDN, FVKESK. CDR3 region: CASRLAGMSDTQYF. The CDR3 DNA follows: TGTGCCAGCCGGCTGGCGGGGATGTCAGATACGCAGTATTTT.

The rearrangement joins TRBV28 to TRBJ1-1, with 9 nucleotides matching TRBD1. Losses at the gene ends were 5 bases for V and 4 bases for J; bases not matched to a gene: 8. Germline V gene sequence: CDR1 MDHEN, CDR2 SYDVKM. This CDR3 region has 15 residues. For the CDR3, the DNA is TGTGCCAGCAGTCCGCTACAGGGGGCGAGCACTGAAGCTTTCTTT. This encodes CASSPLQGASTEAFF.

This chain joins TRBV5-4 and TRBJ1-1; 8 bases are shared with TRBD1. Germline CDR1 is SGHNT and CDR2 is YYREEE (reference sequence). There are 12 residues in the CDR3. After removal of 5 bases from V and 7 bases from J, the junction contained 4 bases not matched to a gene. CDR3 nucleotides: TGTGCCAGCAGGGACAGGGAGGGTGAAGCTTTCTTT. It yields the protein CASRDREGEAFF.

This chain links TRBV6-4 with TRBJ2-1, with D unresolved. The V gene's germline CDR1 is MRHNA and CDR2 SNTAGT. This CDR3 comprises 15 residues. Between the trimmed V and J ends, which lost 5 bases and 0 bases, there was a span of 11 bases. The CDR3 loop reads CASSRQAGSYNEQFF. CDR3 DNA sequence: TGTGCCAGCAGTCGGCAGGCTGGCTCCTACAATGAGCAGTTCTTC.

The CDR3 region is CASSQIRTRNYGYTF. The CDR3 DNA is TGCGCCAGCAGCCAAATCAGGACAAGAAACTATGGCTACACCTTC. The V call is TRBV4-1, the J call TRBJ1-2, with D possibly being TRBD1 (5 bases). The CDR3 extends over 15 amino acids. Germline CDR1 and CDR2: MGHRA and YSYEKL. Trimming took off 2 bases at V and 2 bases at J, with 12 bases between the two ends.

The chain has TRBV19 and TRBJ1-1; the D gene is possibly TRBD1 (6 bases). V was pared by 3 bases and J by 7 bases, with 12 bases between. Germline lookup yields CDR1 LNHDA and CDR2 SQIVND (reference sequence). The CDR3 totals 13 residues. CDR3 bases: TGTGCCAGTAGTATTCGGGGACACCATGAAGCTTTCTTT. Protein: CASSIRGHHEAFF.

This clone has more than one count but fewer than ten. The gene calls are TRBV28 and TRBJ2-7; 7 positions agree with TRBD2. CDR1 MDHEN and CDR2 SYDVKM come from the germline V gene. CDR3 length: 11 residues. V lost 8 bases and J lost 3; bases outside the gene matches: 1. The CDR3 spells CASGTIYEQYF. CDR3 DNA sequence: TGTGCCAGCGGGACTATCTACGAGCAGTACTTC.

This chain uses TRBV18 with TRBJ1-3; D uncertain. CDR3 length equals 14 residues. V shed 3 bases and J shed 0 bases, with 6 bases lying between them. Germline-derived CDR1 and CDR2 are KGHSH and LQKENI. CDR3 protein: CASSPQSSGNTIYF. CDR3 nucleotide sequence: TGTGCCAGCTCACCGCAGAGCTCTGGAAACACCATATATTTT.